This TCR beta chain derives from a study of shared clonotypes between healthy human individuals. Whole-study context: There were three CD4 naive, three CD4 memory, two CD8 naive and one CD8 memory plates per donor.

Nashville, Tennessee was home to all donors, who were Caucasian adults. Regarding the study as a whole: The donor pool, a small one, limited the genetic and exposure-history diversity represented. Clonotypes shared by all four donors outscored non-shared clonotypes in generation probability.

In its sample, this clone was seen once. The antigen is unknown. Profiled with immunoSEQ multiplex PCR; TCRdb holds only in-frame clones, not every one. The sample yields roughly 2.2 million clones, approximately 90% seen once. Sequencing was carried out using naive CD4+ T cells from PBMCs. The subset here: CD45RA+ positively selected. The sequence was collected from a man aged 18-30 years in good health. Some clones in this sample may be carry-over from other donors' samples.

This chain's CDR3 is CASSPGDSMNTEAFF. CDR3 bases: TGCGCCAGCAGCCCAGGGGACAGTATGAACACTGAAGCTTTCTTT. J is TRBJ1-1 and V is TRBV5-1; 7 positions agree with TRBD1. The V gene end was trimmed by 4 bases and the J gene end by 0 bases; junction bases not matched to a gene: 6. The CDR3 length is 15 residues. Germline V gene data show CDR1 as SGHRS and CDR2 as YFSETQ.